This record covers a single TCR beta chain. Its antigen remains unidentified. The table came from immunoSEQ multiplex PCR; TCRdb's copy has only in-frame clones and leaves some out. The sample yields 2 million to 2.5 million clones, over 85% seen once. This specimen comes from a study of shared clonotypes between healthy human individuals. Study conclusions and caveats: Shared clonotypes: roughly 4.5% naive CD4, around 3.5% naive CD8, over 2% memory CD4, under 0.5% memory CD8.

Deletions cut 3 bases from V and 5 bases from J, with 11 bases between. The CDR3 consists of 13 residues. The germline gives CDR1 LNHDA, CDR2 SQIVND (reference sequence). Naive CD8 cells lacked CD45RO, underwent positive selection for CCR7 and left out terminally differentiated effector memory CD45RA+ cells. The sample comprised naive CD8+ T cells sorted from blood. This receptor was obtained from a man aged 18 to 30 in good health. The chain is built from TRBV19 and TRBJ2-7; D unresolved. Written as DNA, the CDR3 is TGTGCCAGTAGTATCTCTTACCAAAACGAGCAGTACTTC. This codes for CASSISYQNEQYF.